The T cell receptor beta chain under discussion was sequenced for a study of T cells in localized non-small cell lung cancer. Clones were read by immunoSEQ multiplex PCR, and TCRdb kept only the in-frame ones, dropping some. The sample contains about 36,000 clones, roughly nine tenths of which appear only once. Looked up from germline, CDR1 is SGHRS and CDR2 is YFSETQ. V lost 0 bases to trimming and J lost 4 bases; unmatched junction nucleotides: 10. The CDR3 loop spans 17 amino acids. Material: peripheral blood, obtained before any cancer treatment. This TCR was sampled from a woman between 35 and 75 years old with stage I lung adenocarcinoma. V usage is TRBV5-1 and J usage is TRBJ2-3; 8 bases line up with TRBD2. The CDR3 coding sequence is TGCGCCAGCAGCTTGGCGGGGGGGTATTACAGGGCAGATACGCAGTATTTT. This encodes CASSLAGGYYRADTQYF.